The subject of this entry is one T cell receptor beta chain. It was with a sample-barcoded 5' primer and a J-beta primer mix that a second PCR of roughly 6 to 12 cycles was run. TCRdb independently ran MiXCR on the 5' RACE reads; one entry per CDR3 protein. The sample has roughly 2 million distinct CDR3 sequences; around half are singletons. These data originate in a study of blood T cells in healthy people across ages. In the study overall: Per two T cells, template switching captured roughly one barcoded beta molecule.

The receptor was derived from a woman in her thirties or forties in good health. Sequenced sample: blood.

The CDR3 sequence: CSAGTSATNSYNEQFF. DNA for the CDR3: TGCAGTGCAGGGACTAGCGCGACCAACTCCTACAATGAGCAGTTCTTC. The chain links TRBV20-1 to TRBJ2-1; the match to TRBD2 covers 10 bases. The CDR3 consists of 16 residues. V lost 6 bases and J lost 0; bases outside the gene matches: 8. The V gene's germline CDR1 is DFQATT and CDR2 SNEGSKA (reference sequence).